The present T cell receptor (beta chain) was sequenced within a study of CD8 T cells in Susac syndrome (dated by TCRdb to about 2019). Regarding the research as a whole: Of the Susac syndrome patients who were sequenced, eight or nine were in clinical remission while about 6 had clinically active disease. At blood withdrawal, Susac syndrome patients were therapy-naive, treated with corticosteroids (with IVIg additionally given to some), or treated with IVIg alone. Repertoire sequencing was used to test whether CD8+ T cell activation and differentiation in Susac syndrome was antigen driven.

RNA was extracted with the RNeasy kit and about 0.5 to 1 ug was reverse transcribed using random hexamers. TCR beta CDR3 regions were amplified with the immunoSEQ multiplex PCR assay covering 54 Vbeta and 13 Jbeta segments. Bias from PCR amplification was corrected by using a synthetic template baseline for primer optimization and for computational correction. Processing in the source paper ran as follows. Reads were annotated to V, D and J genes according to IMGT and were analyzed with immunoSEQ Analyzer, with only productive sequences retained. Clonality was computed as one minus Shannon entropy normalized by log2 of the number of productive unique sequences. For each patient and control, public and private clones were evaluated among the 100 most prevalent clones. Clones were defined as Susac-specific if absent from the healthy and MS cohorts, from 900 to 1,300 published viral clones and from other ImmuneACCESS disease sequences. TCRdb reprocessed the public reads (quality trimming at Q25 with fastp, clone calling with MiXCR) and kept in-frame beta chains. Duplicate CDR3 protein sequences are folded into a single record with the most common DNA and genes. The V and J calls, along with clone size, are taken from TCRdb and not from the paper's own processing. Within this sample are under 200,000 distinct CDR3 sequences, with around 95% of them counted one time only. The ten largest make up around 0.1% of the sample.

What the research found in general, with its limitations: No clonal expansion was detected in the CD4+ T cell repertoire of Susac syndrome patients. The study acknowledged that relatively few individuals were included in the TCR sequencing and HLA analysis.

Inclusive of the bounding cysteine and phenylalanine, the CDR3 is 14 residues long. Only the CDR3 DNA is retained, 42 bases long and in frame from the first base. Trimming leaves V shorter by 6 bases and J shorter by 5 bases, with the junction holding 10 bases beyond the gene matches. The germline V gene sets CDR1 to SQVTM and CDR2 to ANQGSEA. The sample holds one count of this clonotype. It lacks a known antigen. No much larger clone is present one base from it, and per-base qualities are unavailable. One read gives only weak evidence. Peripheral blood CD8+ and CD4+ T cells from healthy donors, Susac syndrome patients and multiple sclerosis patients were profiled using high-throughput TCR beta sequencing. The Susac syndrome patients fulfilled recently defined diagnostic criteria for definite or probable disease. Bulk CD8+ and CD4+ T cells were purified by magnetic negative isolation, whereas CD8+ TEMRA cells were enriched by FACS. Blood was drawn into EDTA tubes, processed within 24 hours, and PBMCs were isolated by density gradient centrifugation. PBMCs intended for TCR sequencing were cryopreserved in liquid nitrogen and were subsequently thawed in a 37 degrees C water bath. The sorted or isolated CD4+, CD8+ and CD8+ TEMRA cells had a purity of 90% or higher.

The source is a human donor with Susac syndrome. The V gene is TRBV29-1 and the J gene is TRBJ1-1; 9 bases in between match TRBD1. The sequenced sample consisted of CD4+ T cells from PBMCs. The CDR3 has the sequence CSVHLGTGWTEAFF. The sequenced DNA is TGCAGCGTCCATTTGGGGACAGGGTGGACTGAAGCTTTCTTT. Full variable domain (CDR3 extended with the reference TRBV29-1 and TRBJ1-1 proteins): SAVISQKPSRDICQRGTSLTIQCQVDSQVTMMFWYRQQPGQSLTLIATANQGSEATYESGFVIDKFPISRPNLTFSTLTVSNMSPEDSSIYLCSVHLGTGWTEAFFGQGTRLTVV.